The clone carrying this T cell receptor (beta chain) was seen just once. Antigen specificity is unknown. Data came from immunoSEQ multiplex PCR; TCRdb stores just in-frame clones and leaves some out. The data show 57,000 or so clones, about four fifths seen once. The CDR3 consists of 14 residues. V was pared by 2 bases and J by 6 bases, with 13 bases between. CDR1 and CDR2 from the germline V gene are GTSNPN and SVGIG (reference sequence). This sample was taken from a study of T cell responses to AZD1222 COVID-19 vaccine. General observations from the study: White British ancestry dominated among donors, who included more females, and clonal diversity was possibly underestimated.

The sequence was obtained from an adult who received the AZD1222 COVID-19 vaccine. The V gene is TRBV30, the J gene TRBJ2-2; tentative D call: TRBD1 (5 bases). The source was peripheral blood, collected 28 days after the second AZD1222 dose. The CDR3 DNA is TGTGCCTGGAGTCCCCACGTGGGGCCCGGGGAGCTGTTTTTT. Protein product: CAWSPHVGPGELFF.